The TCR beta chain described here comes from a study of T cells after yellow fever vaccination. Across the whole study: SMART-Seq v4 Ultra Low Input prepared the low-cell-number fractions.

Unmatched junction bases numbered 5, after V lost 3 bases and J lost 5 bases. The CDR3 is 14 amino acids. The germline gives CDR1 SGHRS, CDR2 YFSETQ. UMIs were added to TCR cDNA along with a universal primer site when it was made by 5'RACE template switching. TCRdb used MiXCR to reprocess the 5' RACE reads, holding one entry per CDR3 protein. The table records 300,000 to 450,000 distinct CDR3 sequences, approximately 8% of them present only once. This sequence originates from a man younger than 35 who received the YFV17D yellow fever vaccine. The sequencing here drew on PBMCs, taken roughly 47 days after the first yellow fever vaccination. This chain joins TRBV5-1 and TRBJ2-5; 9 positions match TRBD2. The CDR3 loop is CASSSAGGHETQYF. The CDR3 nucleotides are TGCGCCAGCAGCTCCGCGGGGGGGCACGAGACCCAGTACTTC.